The clone carrying this TCR beta chain was recorded a few times. Per the original methods: Amplified reference gene primers provided the basis for estimating nucleated cell counts. Data came from immunoSEQ multiplex PCR; TCRdb stores just in-frame clones and leaves some out. V, J and clone size were drawn from that table, and D and trimming were deduced from the DNA. Of around 110,000 clones in the sample, around four fifths were seen once. The sample comes from a study of blood T cell repertoires in COVID-19. Study as a whole: PBMCs, B-cell-depleted T cells, or T cells provided the cDNA or gDNA that made up the material.

This clonotype was obtained from a man between 25 and 39 years old with acute or convalescent COVID-19. The sample comprised peripheral blood.

The CDR3 sequence: CASSPTGERMNEQFF. The CDR3 DNA is TGCGCCAGCAGCCCCACTGGGGAGCGGATGAATGAGCAGTTCTTC. The chain joins TRBV5-1 to TRBJ2-1, with D possibly matching TRBD2 (5 bases). Trimming shortened V by 4 bases and J by 7 bases, and 18 bases separated the two germline ends. The CDR3 runs 15 residues. Germline CDR1 SGHRS, CDR2 YFSETQ.